This T cell receptor beta chain was profiled in a study of tumor-infiltrating lymphocytes in localized non-small cell lung cancer. Turning to the study itself: From each patient, both tumor and uninvolved lung, non-adjacent to tumor, were sampled. Study conclusions and caveats: Higher tumor T cell infiltration than in uninvolved lung was supported by TCRbeta sequencing.

Profiled with immunoSEQ multiplex PCR; TCRdb holds only in-frame clones, not every one. Of roughly 16,000 clones listed, roughly two thirds are singletons. Trimming left V 5 bases short and J 1 base short, with 14 bases between. Germline CDR1 is SGHTA and CDR2 is FQGTGA. This CDR3 contains 15 residues. About this clone: Its antigen is unidentified.

Sequencing was done on a sample of lung tumor tissue. The chain couples TRBV7-3 to TRBJ2-5; tentatively, D is TRBD1 (8 bases). The sequence was collected from a human donor with non-small cell lung cancer. CDR3: CASSTTGGVQETQYF. CDR3 nucleotides: TGTGCCAGCAGCACCACAGGGGGGGTCCAAGAGACCCAGTACTTC.